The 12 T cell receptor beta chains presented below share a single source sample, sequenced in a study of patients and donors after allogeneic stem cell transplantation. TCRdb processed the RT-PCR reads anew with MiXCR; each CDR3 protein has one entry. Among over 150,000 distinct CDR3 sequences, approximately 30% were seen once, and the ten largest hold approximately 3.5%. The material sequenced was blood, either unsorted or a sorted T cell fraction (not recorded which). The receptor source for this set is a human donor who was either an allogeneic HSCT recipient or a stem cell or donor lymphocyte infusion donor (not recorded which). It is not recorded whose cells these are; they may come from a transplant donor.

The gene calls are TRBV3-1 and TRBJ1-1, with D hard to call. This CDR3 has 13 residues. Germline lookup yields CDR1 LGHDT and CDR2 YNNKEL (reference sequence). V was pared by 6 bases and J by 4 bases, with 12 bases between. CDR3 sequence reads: CASRLTSGTEAFF. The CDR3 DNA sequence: TGTGCCAGCAGATTGACTTCGGGCACTGAAGCTTTCTTT.

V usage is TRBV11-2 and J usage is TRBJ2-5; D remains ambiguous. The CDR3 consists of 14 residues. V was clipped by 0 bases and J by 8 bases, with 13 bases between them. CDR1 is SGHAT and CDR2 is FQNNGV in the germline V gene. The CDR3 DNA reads TGTGCCAGCAGCTTAGACGTCGGCAAGAGAACCCAGTACTTC. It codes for CASSLDVGKRTQYF.

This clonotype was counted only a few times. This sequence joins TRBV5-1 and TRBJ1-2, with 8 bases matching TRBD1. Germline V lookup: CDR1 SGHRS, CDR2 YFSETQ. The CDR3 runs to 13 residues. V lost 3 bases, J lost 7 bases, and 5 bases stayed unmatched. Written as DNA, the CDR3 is TGCGCCAGCAGCTCCGGACAGGGCGGTGGCTACACCTTC. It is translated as CASSSGQGGGYTF.

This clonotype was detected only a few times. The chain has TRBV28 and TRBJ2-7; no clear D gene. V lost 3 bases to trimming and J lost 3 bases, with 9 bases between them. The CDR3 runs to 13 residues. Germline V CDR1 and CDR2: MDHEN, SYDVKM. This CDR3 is CASSFGSRYEQYF. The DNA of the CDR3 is TGTGCCAGCAGTTTCGGCAGCCGCTACGAGCAGTACTTC.

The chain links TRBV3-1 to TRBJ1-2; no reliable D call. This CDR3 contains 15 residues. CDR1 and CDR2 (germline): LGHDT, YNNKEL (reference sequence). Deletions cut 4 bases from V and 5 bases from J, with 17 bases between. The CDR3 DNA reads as TGTGCCAGCAGCCCTTCAAGATTGGGGTCTTATGGCTACACCTTC. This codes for CASSPSRLGSYGYTF.

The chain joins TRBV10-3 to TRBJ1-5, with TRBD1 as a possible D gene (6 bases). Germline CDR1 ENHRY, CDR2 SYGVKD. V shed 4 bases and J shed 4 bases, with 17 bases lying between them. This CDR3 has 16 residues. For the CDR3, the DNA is TGTGCCATCAGTGCGGCCGAAAGGGGGGGAAATCAGCCCCAGCATTTT. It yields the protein CAISAAERGGNQPQHF.

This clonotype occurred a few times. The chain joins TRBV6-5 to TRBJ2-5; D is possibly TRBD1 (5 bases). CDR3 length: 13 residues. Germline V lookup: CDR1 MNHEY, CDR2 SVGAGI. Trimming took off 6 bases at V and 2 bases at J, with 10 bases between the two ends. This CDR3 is CASSRTPQETQYF. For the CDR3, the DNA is TGTGCCAGCAGCCGGACACCTCAAGAGACCCAGTACTTC.

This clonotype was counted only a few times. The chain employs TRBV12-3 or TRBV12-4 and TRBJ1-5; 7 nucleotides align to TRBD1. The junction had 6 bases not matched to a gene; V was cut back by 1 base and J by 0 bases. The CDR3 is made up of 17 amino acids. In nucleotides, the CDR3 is TGTGCCAGCAGTTTAGTGGGGACAGTCTATAGCAATCAGCCCCAGCATTTT. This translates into CASSLVGTVYSNQPQHF.

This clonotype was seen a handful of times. The CDR3 sequence: CASERHIQPQHF. The CDR3 bases are TGTGCCAGCGAGAGACACATACAGCCCCAGCATTTT. V usage is TRBV7-9 and J usage is TRBJ1-5; D call uncertain. Looked up from germline, CDR1 is SEHNR and CDR2 is FQNEAQ (reference sequence). The V and J ends lost 8 bases and 7 bases respectively, with 12 bases between them. The CDR3 runs to 12 residues.

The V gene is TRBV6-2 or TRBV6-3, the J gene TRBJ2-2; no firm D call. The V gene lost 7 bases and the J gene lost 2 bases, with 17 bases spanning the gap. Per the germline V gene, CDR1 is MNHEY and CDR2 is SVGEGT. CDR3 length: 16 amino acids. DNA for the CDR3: TGTGCCAGCATCGAAATCCCTCAGATAAACACCGGGGAGCTGTTTTTT. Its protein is CASIEIPQINTGELFF.

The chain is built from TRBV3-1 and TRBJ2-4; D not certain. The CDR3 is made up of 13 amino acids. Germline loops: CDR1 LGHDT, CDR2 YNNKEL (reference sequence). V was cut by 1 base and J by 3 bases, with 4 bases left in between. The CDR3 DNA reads TGTGCCAGCAGCCAAGCCGGCAAAAACATTCAGTACTTC. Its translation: CASSQAGKNIQYF.

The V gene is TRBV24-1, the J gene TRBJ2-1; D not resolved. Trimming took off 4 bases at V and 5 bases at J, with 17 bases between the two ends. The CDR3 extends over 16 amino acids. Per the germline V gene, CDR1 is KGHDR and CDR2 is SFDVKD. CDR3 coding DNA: TGTGCCACCAGTGACCGACTCGCTTTGAAACACAATGAGCAGTTCTTC. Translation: CATSDRLALKHNEQFF.